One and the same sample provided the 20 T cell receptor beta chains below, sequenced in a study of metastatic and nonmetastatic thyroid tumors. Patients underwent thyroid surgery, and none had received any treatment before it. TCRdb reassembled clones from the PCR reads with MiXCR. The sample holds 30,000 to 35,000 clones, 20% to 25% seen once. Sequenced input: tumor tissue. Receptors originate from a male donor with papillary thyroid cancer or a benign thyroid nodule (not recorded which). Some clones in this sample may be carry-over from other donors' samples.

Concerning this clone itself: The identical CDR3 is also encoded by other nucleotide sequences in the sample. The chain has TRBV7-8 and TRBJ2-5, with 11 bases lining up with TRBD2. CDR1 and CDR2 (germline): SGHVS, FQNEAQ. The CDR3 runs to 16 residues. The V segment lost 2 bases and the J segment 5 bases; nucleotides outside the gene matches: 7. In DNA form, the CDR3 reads TGTGCCAGCAGCTTAACTCTAGCGGGAGGTATCGAGACCCAGTACTTC. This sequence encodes CASSLTLAGGIETQYF.

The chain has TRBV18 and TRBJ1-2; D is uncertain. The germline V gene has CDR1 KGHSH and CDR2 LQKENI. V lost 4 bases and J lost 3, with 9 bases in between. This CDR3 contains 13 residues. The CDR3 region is CASSLQGDYGYTF. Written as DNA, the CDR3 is TGTGCCAGCTCACTTCAAGGAGACTATGGCTACACCTTC.

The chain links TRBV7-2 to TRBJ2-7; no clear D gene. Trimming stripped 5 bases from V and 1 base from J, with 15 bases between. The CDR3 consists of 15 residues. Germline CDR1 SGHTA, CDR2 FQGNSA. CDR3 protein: CASSPSYLESYEQYF. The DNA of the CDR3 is TGTGCCAGCAGCCCATCCTATCTGGAGTCCTACGAGCAGTACTTC.

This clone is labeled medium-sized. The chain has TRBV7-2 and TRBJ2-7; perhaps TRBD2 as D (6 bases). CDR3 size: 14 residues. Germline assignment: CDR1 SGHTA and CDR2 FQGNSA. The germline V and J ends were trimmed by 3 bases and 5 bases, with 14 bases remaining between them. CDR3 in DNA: TGTGCCAGCAGCTTTAGCGGCGGGGTCGACGAGCAGTACTTC. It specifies CASSFSGGVDEQYF.

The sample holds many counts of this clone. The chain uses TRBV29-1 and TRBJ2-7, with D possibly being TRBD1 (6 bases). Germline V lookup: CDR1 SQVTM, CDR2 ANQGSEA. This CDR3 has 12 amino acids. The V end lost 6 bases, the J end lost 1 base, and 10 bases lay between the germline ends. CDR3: CSVLTGSYEQYF. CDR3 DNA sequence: TGCAGCGTACTCACAGGGTCCTACGAGCAGTACTTC.

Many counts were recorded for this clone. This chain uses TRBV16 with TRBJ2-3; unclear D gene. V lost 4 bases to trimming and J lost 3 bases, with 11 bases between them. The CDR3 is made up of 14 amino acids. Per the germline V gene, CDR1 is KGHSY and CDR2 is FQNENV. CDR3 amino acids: CASSPVDRTDTQYF. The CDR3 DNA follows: TGTGCCAGCAGCCCGGTAGACCGTACAGATACGCAGTATTTT.

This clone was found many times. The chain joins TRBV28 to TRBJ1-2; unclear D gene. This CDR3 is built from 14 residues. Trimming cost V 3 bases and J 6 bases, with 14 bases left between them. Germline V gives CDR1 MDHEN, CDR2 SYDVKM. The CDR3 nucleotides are TGTGCCAGCAGTTTGACGGTCCTTAAGCATGGCTACACCTTC. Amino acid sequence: CASSLTVLKHGYTF.

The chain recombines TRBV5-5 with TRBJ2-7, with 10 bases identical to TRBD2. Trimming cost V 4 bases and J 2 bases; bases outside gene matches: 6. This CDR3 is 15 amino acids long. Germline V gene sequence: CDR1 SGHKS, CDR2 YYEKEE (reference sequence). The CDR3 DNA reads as TGTGCCAGCAGCCGGACTAGCGGAACCCCCTACGAGCAGTACTTC. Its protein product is CASSRTSGTPYEQYF.

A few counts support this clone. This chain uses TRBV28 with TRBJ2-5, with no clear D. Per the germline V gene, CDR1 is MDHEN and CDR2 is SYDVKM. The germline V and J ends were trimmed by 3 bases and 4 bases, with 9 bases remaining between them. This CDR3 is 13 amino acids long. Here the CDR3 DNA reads TGTGCCAGCAGTTTGGTTAGTACAGAGACCCAGTACTTC. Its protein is CASSLVSTETQYF.

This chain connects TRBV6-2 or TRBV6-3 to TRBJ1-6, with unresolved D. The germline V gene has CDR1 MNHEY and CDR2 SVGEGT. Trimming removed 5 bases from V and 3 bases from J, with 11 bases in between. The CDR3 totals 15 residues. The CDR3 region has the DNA TGTGCCAGCAGTCAAACCGGGAGCTATAATTCACCCCTCCACTTT. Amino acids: CASSQTGSYNSPLHF.

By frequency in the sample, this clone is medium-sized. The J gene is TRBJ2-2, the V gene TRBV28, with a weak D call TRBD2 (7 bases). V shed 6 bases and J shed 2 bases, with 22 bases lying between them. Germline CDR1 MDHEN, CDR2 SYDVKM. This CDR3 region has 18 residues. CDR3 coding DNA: TGTGCCAGCAGCCCAAGTTTGGGGGGGCACGGTAACACCGGGGAGCTGTTTTTT. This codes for CASSPSLGGHGNTGELFF.

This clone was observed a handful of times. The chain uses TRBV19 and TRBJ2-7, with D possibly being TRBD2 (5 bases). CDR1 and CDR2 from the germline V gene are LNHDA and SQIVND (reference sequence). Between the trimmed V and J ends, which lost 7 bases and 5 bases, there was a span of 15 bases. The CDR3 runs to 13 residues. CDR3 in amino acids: CASIPYGVHEQYF. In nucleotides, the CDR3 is TGTGCCAGTATCCCCTACGGGGTCCACGAGCAGTACTTC.

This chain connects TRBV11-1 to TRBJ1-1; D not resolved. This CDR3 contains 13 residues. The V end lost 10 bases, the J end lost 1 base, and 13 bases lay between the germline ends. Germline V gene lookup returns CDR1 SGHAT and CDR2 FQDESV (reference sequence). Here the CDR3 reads CATKRTGNTEAFF. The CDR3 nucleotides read TGTGCCACGAAACGGACTGGGAACACTGAAGCTTTCTTT.

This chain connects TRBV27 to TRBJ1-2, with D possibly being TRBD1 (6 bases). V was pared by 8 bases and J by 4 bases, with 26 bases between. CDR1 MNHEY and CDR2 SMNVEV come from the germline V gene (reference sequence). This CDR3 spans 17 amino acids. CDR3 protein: CASRSGQRVPSGYGYTF. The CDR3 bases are TGTGCCAGCCGTTCGGGACAAAGGGTTCCTTCCGGCTATGGCTACACCTTC.

Here the CDR3 reads CASSPAGGYTEAFF. CDR3 nucleotides: TGCGCCAGCAGCCCCGCGGGGGGGTACACTGAAGCTTTCTTT. V is TRBV5-1 and J is TRBJ1-1; perhaps TRBD1 as D (5 bases). CDR1 is SGHRS, CDR2 YFSETQ, per germline. This CDR3 region has 14 residues. The germline V and J ends were trimmed by 4 bases and 3 bases, with 13 bases remaining between them.

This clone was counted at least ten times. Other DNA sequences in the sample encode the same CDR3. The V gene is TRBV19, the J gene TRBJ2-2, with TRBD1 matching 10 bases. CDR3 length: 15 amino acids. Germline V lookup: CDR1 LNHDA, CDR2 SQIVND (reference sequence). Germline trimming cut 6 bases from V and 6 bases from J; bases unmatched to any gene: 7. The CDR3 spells CASRQGTGAPGELFF. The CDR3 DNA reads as TGTGCCAGTAGGCAGGGGACAGGGGCTCCCGGGGAGCTGTTTTTT. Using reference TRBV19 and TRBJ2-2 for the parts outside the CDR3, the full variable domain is DGGITQSPKYLFRKEGQNVTLSCEQNLNHDAMYWYRQDPGQGLRLIYYSQIVNDFQKGDIAEGYSVSREKKESFPLTVTSAQKNPTAFYLCASRQGTGAPGELFFGEGSRLTVL.

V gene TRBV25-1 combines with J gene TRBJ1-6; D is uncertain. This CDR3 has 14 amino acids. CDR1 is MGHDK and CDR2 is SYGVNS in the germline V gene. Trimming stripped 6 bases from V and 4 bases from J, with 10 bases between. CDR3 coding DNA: TGTGCCAGCAGAGGGAACCCATATAATTCACCCCTCCACTTT. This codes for CASRGNPYNSPLHF.

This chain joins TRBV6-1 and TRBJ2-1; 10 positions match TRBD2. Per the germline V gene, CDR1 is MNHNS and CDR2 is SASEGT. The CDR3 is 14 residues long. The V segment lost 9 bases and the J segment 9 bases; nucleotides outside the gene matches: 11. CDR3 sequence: CASTTSGTRTEQFF. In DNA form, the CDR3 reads TGTGCCAGTACCACTAGCGGGACTAGGACTGAGCAGTTCTTC.

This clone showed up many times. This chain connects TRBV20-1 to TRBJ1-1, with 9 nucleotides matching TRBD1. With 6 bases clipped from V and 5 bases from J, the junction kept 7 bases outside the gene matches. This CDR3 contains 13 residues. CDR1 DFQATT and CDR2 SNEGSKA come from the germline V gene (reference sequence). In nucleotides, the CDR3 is TGCAGTGCCTTACAGGGGGCGGTGACTGAAGCTTTCTTT. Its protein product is CSALQGAVTEAFF.

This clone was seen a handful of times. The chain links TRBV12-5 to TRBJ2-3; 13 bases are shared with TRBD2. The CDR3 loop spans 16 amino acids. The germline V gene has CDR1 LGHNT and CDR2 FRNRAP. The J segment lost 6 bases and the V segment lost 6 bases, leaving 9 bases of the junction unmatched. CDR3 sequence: CASGPHRLAGGDTQYF. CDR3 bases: TGTGCTAGTGGCCCCCACCGACTAGCGGGAGGTGATACGCAGTATTTT.